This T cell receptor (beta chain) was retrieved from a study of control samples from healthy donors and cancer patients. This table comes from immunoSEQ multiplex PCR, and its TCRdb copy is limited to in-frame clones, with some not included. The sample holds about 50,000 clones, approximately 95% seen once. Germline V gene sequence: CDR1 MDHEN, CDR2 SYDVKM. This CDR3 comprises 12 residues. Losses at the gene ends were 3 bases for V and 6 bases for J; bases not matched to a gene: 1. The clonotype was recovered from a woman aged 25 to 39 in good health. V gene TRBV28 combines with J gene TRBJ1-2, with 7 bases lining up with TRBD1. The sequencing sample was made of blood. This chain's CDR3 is CASSFQGDGYTF. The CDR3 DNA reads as TGTGCCAGCAGTTTCCAGGGGGATGGCTACACCTTC.